This TCR beta chain was documented in a study of blood T cells in healthy people across ages. This clonotype was counted ten times or more. Trimming stripped 7 bases from V and 4 bases from J, with 11 bases between. CDR3 length equals 14 residues. Each of the donors had roughly 9.4 milliliters of peripheral blood drawn into EDTA-treated Vacutainer tubes. Alongside a J-beta primer mix, a sample-barcoded 5' primer served in a second PCR lasting about 7 to 12 cycles. In TCRdb, the 5' RACE reads were re-called with MiXCR into one record per CDR3 protein. The repertoire holds approximately 730,000 distinct CDR3 sequences, with 43% as singletons.

What was sequenced was blood. The TCR comes from an older woman in good health. This chain joins TRBV12-3 or TRBV12-4 and TRBJ2-6, with TRBD2 as a possible D gene (5 bases). For the CDR3, the DNA is TGTGCCAGCACCCGGAGGTCGGGGGCCAACGTCCTGACTTTC. This sequence encodes CASTRRSGANVLTF.